The present T cell receptor beta chain was sequenced within a study of breast tumors, draining lymph nodes, adjacent tissues. Germline V gene lookup returns CDR1 MNHEY and CDR2 SVGAGI. The CDR3 loop spans 13 amino acids. V shed 0 bases and J shed 4 bases, with 4 bases lying between them. This clonotype was observed a few times. TCRdb recomputed calls from the multiplex PCR reads with MiXCR, one row per CDR3 protein. The sample yields 45,000 to 60,000 distinct CDR3 sequences, 20% to 25% seen once. The sample consisted of breast tumor tissue. The sequence derives from a female donor with breast cancer. Some clones in this sample may be carry-over from other donors' samples. The chain carries TRBV6-5 and TRBJ2-1; D unresolved. The CDR3 spells CASSYSQYNEQFF. The CDR3, as DNA: TGTGCCAGCAGTTACTCCCAATACAATGAGCAGTTCTTC.